Presented here are 2 T cell receptor beta chains from one specimen sequenced in a study of T-cell memory formation after mild COVID-19. TCRdb fed the 5' RACE reads into MiXCR, producing one record per CDR3 protein. The sample shows around 27,000 distinct CDR3 sequences, around 7% of them seen only once. The specimen sequenced was PBMCs or a T cell subset sorted from them (not recorded which). These receptors were collected from an adult woman who had mild COVID-19 (a few samples of this study predate the infection). Cell type and time point are not known.

This clonotype appeared many times. This CDR3 reads CASSLNPSVANTGELFF. DNA of the CDR3: TGTGCCAGCAGCTTAAATCCAAGCGTTGCGAACACCGGGGAGCTGTTTTTT. This chain joins TRBV7-3 and TRBJ2-2; D unclear. V dropped 1 base and J dropped 0 bases, with 12 bases sitting between them. Germline assignment: CDR1 SGHTA and CDR2 FQGTGA. The CDR3 loop spans 17 amino acids.

This clonotype occurred many times. This chain joins TRBV6-6 and TRBJ2-1; 10 bases line up with TRBD2. The germline gives CDR1 MNHNY, CDR2 SVGAGI (reference sequence). The V and J ends lost 6 bases and 8 bases, in that order; junction bases with no gene match: 10. The CDR3 sequence is 15 residues long. The CDR3 loop is CASRKTSGSFHEQFF. The CDR3 nucleotides read TGTGCCAGCAGGAAGACTAGCGGGTCGTTTCATGAGCAGTTCTTC.